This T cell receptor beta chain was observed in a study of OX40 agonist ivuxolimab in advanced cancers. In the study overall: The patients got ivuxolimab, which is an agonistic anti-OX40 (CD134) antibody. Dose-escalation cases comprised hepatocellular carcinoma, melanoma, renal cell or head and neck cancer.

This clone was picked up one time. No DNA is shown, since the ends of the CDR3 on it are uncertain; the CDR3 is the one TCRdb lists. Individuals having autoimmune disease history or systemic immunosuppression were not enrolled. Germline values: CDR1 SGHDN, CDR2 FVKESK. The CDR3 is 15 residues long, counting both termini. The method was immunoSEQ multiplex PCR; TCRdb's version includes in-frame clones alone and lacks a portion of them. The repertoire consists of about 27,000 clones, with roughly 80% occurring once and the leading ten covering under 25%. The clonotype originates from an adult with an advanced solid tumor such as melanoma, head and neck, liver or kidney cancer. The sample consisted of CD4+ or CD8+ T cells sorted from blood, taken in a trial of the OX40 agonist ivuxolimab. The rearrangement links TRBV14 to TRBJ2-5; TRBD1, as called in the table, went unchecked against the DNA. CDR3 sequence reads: CASSPVWGQGIPPYF.